The rows below give T cell receptor beta chains drawn from one sample of a study of molecular identifiers for immune sequencing clone quantification. TCRdb recomputed calls from the PCR reads with MiXCR, one row per CDR3 protein. The sample lists approximately 500,000 distinct CDR3 sequences; about a fifth were seen once. The sequenced material came from naive CD8+ T cells from blood, with Jurkat cell RNA spiked in. The receptors shown here come from a human donor in good health. Some libraries in this study had Jurkat cell RNA spiked in. Both conserved end residues are part of each CDR3. The order of the fields is clone size, V gene, J gene, D gene, CDR3 DNA, CDR3 protein. The D gene is left open where the match is weak. Clone sizes are given selectively: once, few, many, or a class where the clone is expanded.

>few|TRBV5-5|TRBJ1-1|-
TGTGCCAGCAGCGTCGGTAGTTGGGCTGGGACTGAAGCTTTCTTT
CASSVGSWAGTEAFF
>few|TRBV28|TRBJ2-3|-
TGTGCCAGCAGTTTAGCACCGTTCGGAGGGGGGACCCCAGATACGCAGTATTTT
CASSLAPFGGGTPDTQYF
>-|TRBV7-9|TRBJ1-2|TRBD1
TGTGCCAGCAGCTCGAGGACAGGGGGCGCGTTTGATGGCTACACCTTC
CASSSRTGGAFDGYTF
>-|TRBV30|TRBJ2-1|-
TGTGCCTGGAATCCCCACTCCTACGATGAGCAGTTCTTC
CAWNPHSYDEQFF
>few|TRBV12-3/TRBV12-4|TRBJ1-5|-
TGTGCCAGCAGCCCCGGGGGGTGGGGGGACAATCAGCCCCAGCATTTT
CASSPGGWGDNQPQHF
>many|TRBV4-2|TRBJ2-2|-
TGTGCCAGCAGCCAAGAGCCTCTCACCACCGGGGAGCTGTTTTTT
CASSQEPLTTGELFF
>-|TRBV4-3|TRBJ1-4|TRBD1
TGCGCCAGCAGCCGGGGGACAGCAACTAATGAAAAACTGTTTTTT
CASSRGTATNEKLFF
>many|TRBV6-5|TRBJ2-4|TRBD1
TGTGCCAGCAGATCCGGGCAGGGGGCGGTCAAAAACATTCAGTACTTC
CASRSGQGAVKNIQYF
>many|TRBV3-1|TRBJ1-1|-
TGTGCCAGCAGCCAAGCCCCCGGAGAGGACACTGAAGCTTTCTTT
CASSQAPGEDTEAFF
>few|TRBV9|TRBJ2-3|TRBD2
TGTGCCAGCAGCGTCGGGACTAGCCACACAGATACGCAGTATTTT
CASSVGTSHTDTQYF
>-|TRBV7-8|TRBJ1-1|-
TGTGCCAGCAGCGCAGACACGTGGACTGAAGCTTTCTTT
CASSADTWTEAFF
>many|TRBV5-6|TRBJ2-7|-
TGTGCCAGCAGTTTCGGGTACGAGCAGTACTTC
CASSFGYEQYF
>few|TRBV2|TRBJ1-1|-
TGTGCCAGCAGTGAAGGAGTGACAGTACGCACTGAAGCTTTCTTT
CASSEGVTVRTEAFF
>few|TRBV19|TRBJ2-6|TRBD2
TGTGCCAGTAGTATAGATTTGGGGGGGACTGGGGCCAACGTCCTGACTTTC
CASSIDLGGTGANVLTF
>few|TRBV4-2|TRBJ2-7|-
TGTGCCAGCAGCCACATCACAGGCGACCTATCCTACGAGCAGTACTTC
CASSHITGDLSYEQYF
>many|TRBV10-2|TRBJ2-2|-
TGCGCCAGCAGTTGGACAAACACCGGGGAGCTGTTTTTT
CASSWTNTGELFF
>-|TRBV29-1|TRBJ2-1|-
TGCAGCGTTGGGGGAGCTGGTGGGAGTATTCCTGAGCAGTTCTTC
CSVGGAGGSIPEQFF
>few|TRBV12-5|TRBJ1-4|TRBD1
TGTGCTAGTGGTTTGGTAGTCAGGGGGAGTGAAAAACTGTTTTTT
CASGLVVRGSEKLFF
>few|TRBV7-9|TRBJ2-3|-
TGTGCCAGCAGCTTAATGTTCCTCTTAGAGGATTCGCAGTATTTT
CASSLMFLLEDSQYF
>many|TRBV6-5|TRBJ2-5|TRBD1
TGTGCCAGCAGTCTATCGACAGGGGTGGAAGAGACCCAGTACTTC
CASSLSTGVEETQYF
>-|TRBV4-3|TRBJ2-1|TRBD1
TGCGCCAGCAGCGTCACGACCGGGACAGGGGTCTACAATGAGCAGTTCTTC
CASSVTTGTGVYNEQFF
>-|TRBV4-3|TRBJ2-7|TRBD1
TGCGCCAGCAGCCAAGATGGGGCGGGGACAGGGTCCTACGAGCAGTACTTC
CASSQDGAGTGSYEQYF
>-|TRBV5-5|TRBJ2-5|-
TGTGCCAGCAGCTTGAATTTGCGGGGACAAATCGGGGAGACCCAGTACTTC
CASSLNLRGQIGETQYF
>many|TRBV6-5|TRBJ2-7|-
TGTGCCAGCAGTTACCGTCAGGGGAGGGGCGAGCAGTACTTC
CASSYRQGRGEQYF
>few|TRBV4-3|TRBJ2-2|-
TGCGCCAGCAGCCAAGAGGATGGTGGGCCCGGCACCGGGGAGCTGTTTTTT
CASSQEDGGPGTGELFF
>-|TRBV12-3/TRBV12-4|TRBJ1-2|-
TGTGCCAGCAGCCGGGGGGAGGGAAATGGCTACACCTTC
CASSRGEGNGYTF
>few|TRBV27|TRBJ2-2|TRBD1
TGTGCCAGCAGTTTATGGGACAGCACCGGGGAGCTGTTTTTT
CASSLWDSTGELFF
>-|TRBV4-3|TRBJ1-1|TRBD1
TGCGCCAGCAGCCAATCCGGGACAGGGTTCGCTTTCTTT
CASSQSGTGFAFF
>many|TRBV12-3/TRBV12-4|TRBJ2-2|-
TGTGCCAGCAGTTTCGCGCAGAGCACCGGGGAGCTGTTTTTT
CASSFAQSTGELFF
>many|TRBV6-1|TRBJ2-7|-
TGTGCCAGCAGAGACGCAGGGGCCTACGAGCAGTACTTC
CASRDAGAYEQYF
>many|TRBV12-3/TRBV12-4|TRBJ1-1|-
TGTGCCAGCAGAAATGGAGCTGCGGATGAAGCTTTCTTT
CASRNGAADEAFF
>many|TRBV6-5|TRBJ2-1|TRBD2
TGTGCCAGCAGTCCAGGACTAGTCGATGAGCAGTTCTTC
CASSPGLVDEQFF
>few|TRBV11-2|TRBJ2-7|-
TGTGCCAGCAGCCCACTCATAGATTCGGGGGAGCAGTACTTC
CASSPLIDSGEQYF
>many|TRBV4-3|TRBJ2-3|TRBD2
TGCGCCAGCAGCCAAGCGATAGCGGGAGGGCCAGGGTCTGATACGCAGTATTTT
CASSQAIAGGPGSDTQYF
>few|TRBV4-3|TRBJ2-7|TRBD1
TGCGCCAGCAGCCAAGAGGTCAGGGGGCTCTACGAGCAGTACTTC
CASSQEVRGLYEQYF
>many|TRBV4-1|TRBJ2-7|TRBD1
TGCGCCAGCAGCCAAGAGGGGACAGTGATATACGAGCAGTACTTC
CASSQEGTVIYEQYF
>many|TRBV7-9|TRBJ2-2|TRBD1
TGTGCCAGCAGTTACACAGGGGCCAACACCGGGGAGCTGTTTTTT
CASSYTGANTGELFF
>few|TRBV28|TRBJ2-2|TRBD2
TGTGCCAGCAGTTGGGATTTCGGCGGGAGGGCCGGCGGGGAGCTGTTTTTT
CASSWDFGGRAGGELFF
>many|TRBV7-9|TRBJ1-1|-
TGTGCCAGCAGCGGATGGACAGAGGGCACTGAAGCTTTCTTT
CASSGWTEGTEAFF
>few|TRBV7-9|TRBJ1-1|-
TGTGCCGGCACCAACGGGGGGGCCACTGAAGCTTTCTTT
CAGTNGGATEAFF
>many|TRBV12-3/TRBV12-4|TRBJ2-1|TRBD2
TGTGCCAGCAACTTTAAGGAACTAGCGGGGGATCAGTTCTTC
CASNFKELAGDQFF
>-|TRBV19|TRBJ2-3|TRBD2
TGTGCCAGTAGGGGACTAGCGGTAAGAGTGGAAGATACGCAGTATTTT
CASRGLAVRVEDTQYF
>once|TRBV5-3|TRBJ2-4|TRBD1
TGTGCCAGAAGCTCGGGACAGGGGGAAGCCAAAAACATTCAGTACTTC
CARSSGQGEAKNIQYF